The 19 T cell receptor beta chains given below trace back to one sample, sequenced in a study of patients and donors after allogeneic stem cell transplantation. Each CDR3 protein gets one entry after TCRdb re-called the RT-PCR reads with MiXCR. The profile shows under 200,000 distinct CDR3 sequences, roughly 22% of them singletons. The sequenced sample was blood, either unsorted or a sorted T cell fraction (not recorded which). The origin of the receptors is a human donor who was either an allogeneic HSCT recipient or a stem cell or donor lymphocyte infusion donor (not recorded which). It is not recorded whose cells these are; they may come from a transplant donor.

The rearrangement links TRBV12-5 to TRBJ2-2, with D tentatively TRBD1 (6 bases). The CDR3 loop spans 16 amino acids. Trimming shortened V by 4 bases and J by 1 base, and 13 bases separated the two germline ends. Germline V gene data show CDR1 as LGHNT and CDR2 as FRNRAP. CDR3 loop: CASGWPGTLNTGELFF. CDR3 bases: TGTGCTAGTGGTTGGCCCGGGACATTGAACACCGGGGAGCTGTTTTTT.

This clonotype has only a few counts. This sequence joins TRBV10-3 and TRBJ2-3; the D gene is possibly TRBD1 (5 bases). There are 15 residues in the CDR3. The germline V gene has CDR1 ENHRY and CDR2 SYGVKD. Trimming cost V 2 bases and J 0 bases, with 9 bases left between them. The CDR3 is CAISERQGSTDTQYF. In DNA, the CDR3 is TGTGCCATCAGTGAGCGGCAGGGAAGCACAGATACGCAGTATTTT.

This clonotype was picked up a small number of times. The chain joins TRBV18 to TRBJ2-5; D is ambiguous. The CDR3 is 13 amino acids. V dropped 0 bases and J dropped 2 bases, with 4 bases sitting between them. Germline lookup yields CDR1 KGHSH and CDR2 LQKENI. The CDR3 spells CASSPPTQETQYF. In DNA form, the CDR3 reads TGTGCCAGCTCACCACCAACTCAAGAGACCCAGTACTTC. Full variable domain (remainder filled in from reference TRBV18 and TRBJ2-5): NAGVMQNPRHLVRRRGQEARLRCSPMKGHSHVYWYRQLPEEGLKFMVYLQKENIIDESGMPKERFSAEFPKEGPSILRIQQVVRGDSAAYFCASSPPTQETQYFGPGTRLLVL.

This clonotype was counted a few times. The chain has TRBV12-3 or TRBV12-4 and TRBJ2-7; D is undetermined. The CDR3 contains 12 residues. Trimming took off 4 bases at V and 4 bases at J, with 8 bases between the two ends. CDR3 amino acids: CASSSVSYEQYF. In nucleotides, the CDR3 is TGTGCCAGCAGTTCAGTCAGTTACGAGCAGTACTTC.

This clonotype was recorded a few times. The gene calls are TRBV29-1 and TRBJ1-1; a possible D gene is TRBD1 (6 bases). From germline, CDR1 is SQVTM and CDR2 ANQGSEA. This CDR3 is built from 14 residues. Trimming cost V 6 bases and J 1 base, with 15 bases left between them. CDR3 residues: CSVLRRDTNTEAFF. For the CDR3, the DNA is TGCAGCGTCCTCCGGCGGGACACGAACACTGAAGCTTTCTTT.

This clonotype was seen many times. This rearrangement joins TRBV21-1 to TRBJ1-5; the table's D call TRBD1 went unverified against the DNA. TRBV21-1 is a known pseudogene. This CDR3 is built from 20 residues. Written as DNA, the CDR3 is TGTGCCAGCAGCCGCTCCCCGGACCGCCAAAAACCATATAGCAATCAGCCCCAGCATTTT. The encoded protein is CASSRSPDRQKPYSNQPQHF.

This sequence joins TRBV7-9 and TRBJ1-5; no reliable D call. Germline V CDR1 and CDR2: SEHNR, FQNEAQ (reference sequence). Trimming left V 5 bases short and J 3 bases short, with 20 bases between. CDR3 length equals 17 residues. DNA for the CDR3: TGTGCCAGCAGCCCCGGACTGGATTTGGGTCCCAATCAGCCCCAGCATTTT. Protein sequence: CASSPGLDLGPNQPQHF. The variable domain in full, completed from reference TRBV7-9 and TRBJ1-5, reads DTGVSQNPRHKITKRGQNVTFRCDPISEHNRLYWYRQTLGQGPEFLTYFQNEAQLEKSRLLSDRFSAERPKGSFSTLEIQRTEQGDSAMYLCASSPGLDLGPNQPQHFGDGTRLSIL.

This clonotype was picked up a small number of times. This rearrangement joins TRBV20-1 to TRBJ2-7, with 12 nucleotides matching TRBD1. The germline gives CDR1 DFQATT, CDR2 SNEGSKA (reference sequence). V gave up 4 bases and J gave up 4 bases; unmatched junction bases: 14. The CDR3 is 17 residues long. This chain's CDR3 is CSAKLLSGTGGMYEQYF. The DNA of the CDR3 is TGCAGTGCTAAGTTACTTTCCGGGACAGGGGGCATGTACGAGCAGTACTTC.

This clonotype was seen repeatedly, ten times or more. The chain recombines TRBV12-5 with TRBJ1-1; D is ambiguous. This CDR3 is built from 12 residues. CDR1 LGHNT and CDR2 FRNRAP come from the germline V gene. V gave up 6 bases and J gave up 7 bases, with 12 bases separating them. The CDR3 bases are TGTGCTAGTGGGCTCGGACGGAATGAAGCTTTCTTT. Translation gives CASGLGRNEAFF.

This clonotype was seen repeatedly, ten times or more. CDR3 nucleotide sequence: TGCAGCGTTGAGGTGGGGGTCGGGGAGCCCCAGCATTTT. Its protein is CSVEVGVGEPQHF. V gene TRBV29-1 combines with J gene TRBJ1-5, with D maybe TRBD1 (5 bases). Germline V CDR1 and CDR2: SQVTM, ANQGSEA. V shed 3 bases and J shed 8 bases, with 14 bases lying between them. The CDR3 runs 13 residues.

Ten or more counts support this clonotype. The chain carries TRBV5-1 and TRBJ1-1; weak D call: TRBD1 (5 bases). Germline V gene lookup returns CDR1 SGHRS and CDR2 YFSETQ. The CDR3 has 14 amino acids. Trimming removed 4 bases at V and 6 bases at J, with 16 bases between. As DNA, the CDR3 is TGCGCCAGCAGCCCCATCGGGGCAATCGCTGAAGCTTTCTTT. Its protein product is CASSPIGAIAEAFF.

The sample holds a few counts of this clonotype. The chain has TRBV4-1 and TRBJ2-3; D remains ambiguous. The CDR3 has 13 amino acids. Trimming took off 1 base at V and 4 bases at J, with 6 bases between the two ends. In germline, CDR1 is MGHRA, CDR2 YSYEKL. This CDR3 is CASSQGTADTQYF. The CDR3 region has the DNA TGCGCCAGCAGCCAAGGAACGGCAGATACGCAGTATTTT.

The chain is built from TRBV29-1 and TRBJ1-1, with 8 bases identical to TRBD1. V trimming: 8 bases; J trimming: 3 bases; junction bases outside the gene matches: 8. Looked up from germline, CDR1 is SQVTM and CDR2 is ANQGSEA. The CDR3 consists of 13 residues. The CDR3 DNA sequence: TGCAGCACCAAGGACAGGGCTGACACTGAAGCTTTCTTT. Translated, it gives CSTKDRADTEAFF.

This rearrangement joins TRBV6-2 or TRBV6-3 to TRBJ2-5, with TRBD2 as a possible D gene (6 bases). Germline V gives CDR1 MNHEY, CDR2 SVGEGT. The CDR3 sequence is 16 residues long. Trimming shortened V by 7 bases and J by 3 bases, and 21 bases separated the two germline ends. This CDR3 is CASIAPDYWGKETQYF. CDR3 in DNA: TGTGCCAGCATTGCACCGGACTATTGGGGAAAAGAGACCCAGTACTTC.

This clonotype came up a few times. The chain is built from TRBV5-5 and TRBJ1-2, with TRBD1 identical over 9 bases. There are 13 residues in the CDR3. Germline values: CDR1 SGHKS, CDR2 YYEKEE (reference sequence). V gave up 4 bases and J gave up 3 bases; unmatched junction bases: 1. The CDR3 spells CASSGTGYYGYTF. CDR3 nucleotide sequence: TGTGCCAGCAGCGGGACAGGGTACTATGGCTACACCTTC.

This chain joins TRBV3-1 and TRBJ1-1, with 7 nucleotides matching TRBD1. The junction had 14 bases not matched to a gene; V was cut back by 3 bases and J by 1 base. Germline CDR1 LGHDT, CDR2 YNNKEL (reference sequence). CDR3 length: 18 amino acids. The CDR3 loop reads CASSHFFRDSEANTEAFF. The CDR3 bases are TGTGCCAGCAGCCATTTCTTCCGGGACAGCGAAGCGAACACTGAAGCTTTCTTT.

Only a few counts were recorded for this clonotype. The chain has TRBV12-3 or TRBV12-4 and TRBJ1-5; a weak D match, TRBD1 (5 bases). The CDR3 runs to 12 residues. Trimming left V 7 bases short and J 6 bases short, with 10 bases between. CDR3: CASNAGGQPQHF. The DNA for the CDR3 is TGTGCCAGCAATGCGGGGGGTCAGCCCCAGCATTTT.

This chain links TRBV7-9 with TRBJ2-7; 7 bases match TRBD1. In germline, CDR1 is SEHNR, CDR2 FQNEAQ (reference sequence). Trimming cost V 4 bases and J 3 bases; bases outside gene matches: 15. This CDR3 has 17 residues. The CDR3 DNA reads TGTGCCAGCAGCTCCCTCGTCATACCAGGGGGTGGCTACGAGCAGTACTTC. It encodes CASSSLVIPGGGYEQYF.

This clonotype showed up just a few times. The rearrangement links TRBV7-9 to TRBJ2-7; maybe TRBD2 (6 bases). Germline V gene data show CDR1 as SEHNR and CDR2 as FQNEAQ (reference sequence). V shed 0 bases and J shed 4 bases, with 10 bases lying between them. The CDR3 totals 14 residues. Here the CDR3 DNA reads TGTGCCAGCAGCTTAGCTCGGGGGTATTACGAGCAGTACTTC. Encoded protein: CASSLARGYYEQYF.